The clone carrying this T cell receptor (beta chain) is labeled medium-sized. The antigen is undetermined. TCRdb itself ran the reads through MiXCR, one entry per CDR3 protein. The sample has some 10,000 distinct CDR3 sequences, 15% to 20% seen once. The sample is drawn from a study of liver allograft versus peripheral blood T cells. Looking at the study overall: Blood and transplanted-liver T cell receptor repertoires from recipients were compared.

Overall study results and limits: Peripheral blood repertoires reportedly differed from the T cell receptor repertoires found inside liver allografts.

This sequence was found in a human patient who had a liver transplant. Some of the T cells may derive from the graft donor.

The chain's CDR3 is CASSYPASGQTGNEQFF. As DNA, the CDR3 is TGTGCCAGCAGTTACCCTGCTAGCGGCCAAACCGGCAATGAGCAGTTCTTC. The V call is TRBV6-6, the J call TRBJ2-1, with TRBD2 identical over 7 bases. Per germline, CDR1 MNHNY and CDR2 SVGAGI (reference sequence). This CDR3 comprises 17 residues. V lost 2 bases, J lost 6 bases, and 13 bases stayed unmatched.